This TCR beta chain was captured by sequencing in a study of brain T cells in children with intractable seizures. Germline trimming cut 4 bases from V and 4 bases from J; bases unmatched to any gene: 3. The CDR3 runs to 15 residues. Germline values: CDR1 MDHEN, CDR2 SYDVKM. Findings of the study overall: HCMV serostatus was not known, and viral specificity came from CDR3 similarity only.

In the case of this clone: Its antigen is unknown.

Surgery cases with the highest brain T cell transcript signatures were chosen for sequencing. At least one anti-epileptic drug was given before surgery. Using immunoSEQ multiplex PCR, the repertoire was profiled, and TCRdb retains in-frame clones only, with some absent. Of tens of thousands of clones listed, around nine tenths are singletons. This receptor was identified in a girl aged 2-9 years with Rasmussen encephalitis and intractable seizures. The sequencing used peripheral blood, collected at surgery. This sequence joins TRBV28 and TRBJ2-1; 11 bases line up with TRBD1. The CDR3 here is CASSSDRGLYNEQFF. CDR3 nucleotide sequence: TGTGCCAGCAGTTCGGACAGGGGGCTGTACAATGAGCAGTTCTTC.